The present T cell receptor (beta chain) was sequenced within a study of blood T cell repertoires in COVID-19. Across the whole study: There were acute and convalescent COVID-19 samples, and they came from the United States, Italy and Spain.

Per the study methods: Amplification of reference gene primers was used by the study to estimate nucleated cell counts. The data were produced by immunoSEQ multiplex PCR, yet TCRdb's version contains in-frame clones alone and is incomplete. V and J calls and clone size are given by that table; D and trimming were obtained from the DNA. The sample records hundreds of thousands of clones, approximately 91% being singletons. The trim removed 5 bases at V and 2 bases at J, leaving 4 bases unmatched. The germline V gene encodes CDR1 SGHKS and CDR2 YYEKEE (reference sequence). The CDR3 loop spans 13 amino acids.

The origin of this receptor is a man younger than 35 with active or convalescent COVID-19. The chain joins TRBV5-5 to TRBJ2-7; 7 bases are shared with TRBD1. The sequenced sample was peripheral blood. The CDR3 DNA sequence: TGTGCCAGCAGGGACCAGGGGGCCTACGAGCAGTACTTC. Residues: CASRDQGAYEQYF.